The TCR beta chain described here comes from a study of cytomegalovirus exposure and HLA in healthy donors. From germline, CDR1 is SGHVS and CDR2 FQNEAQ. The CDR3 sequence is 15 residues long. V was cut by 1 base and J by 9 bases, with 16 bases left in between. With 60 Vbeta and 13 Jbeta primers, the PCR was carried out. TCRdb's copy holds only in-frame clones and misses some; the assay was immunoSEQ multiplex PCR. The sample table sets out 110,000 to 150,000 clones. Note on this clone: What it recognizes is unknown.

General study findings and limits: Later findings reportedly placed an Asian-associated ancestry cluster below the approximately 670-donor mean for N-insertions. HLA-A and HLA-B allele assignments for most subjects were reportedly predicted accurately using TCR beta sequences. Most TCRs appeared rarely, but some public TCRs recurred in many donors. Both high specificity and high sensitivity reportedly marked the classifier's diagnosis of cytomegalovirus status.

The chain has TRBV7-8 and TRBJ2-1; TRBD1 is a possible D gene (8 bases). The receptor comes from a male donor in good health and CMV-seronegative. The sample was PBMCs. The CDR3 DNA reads TGTGCCAGCAGCTTAGTGGTGACAGGGGAGGGTGAGCAGTTCTTC. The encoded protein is CASSLVVTGEGEQFF.